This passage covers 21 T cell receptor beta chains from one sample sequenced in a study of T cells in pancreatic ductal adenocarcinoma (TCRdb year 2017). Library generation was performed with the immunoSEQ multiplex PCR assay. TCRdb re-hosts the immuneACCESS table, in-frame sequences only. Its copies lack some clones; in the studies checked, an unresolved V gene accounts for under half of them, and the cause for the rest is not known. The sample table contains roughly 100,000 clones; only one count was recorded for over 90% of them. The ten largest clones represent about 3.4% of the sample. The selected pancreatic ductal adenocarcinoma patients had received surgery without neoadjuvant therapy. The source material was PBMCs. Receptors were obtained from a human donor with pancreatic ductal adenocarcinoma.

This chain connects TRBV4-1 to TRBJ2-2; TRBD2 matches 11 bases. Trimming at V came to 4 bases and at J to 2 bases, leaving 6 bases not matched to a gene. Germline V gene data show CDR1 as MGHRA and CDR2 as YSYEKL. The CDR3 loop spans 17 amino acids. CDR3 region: CASSRLGLAVNTGELFF. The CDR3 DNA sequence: TGCGCCAGCAGCCGCCTGGGACTAGCGGTAAACACCGGGGAGCTGTTTTTT.

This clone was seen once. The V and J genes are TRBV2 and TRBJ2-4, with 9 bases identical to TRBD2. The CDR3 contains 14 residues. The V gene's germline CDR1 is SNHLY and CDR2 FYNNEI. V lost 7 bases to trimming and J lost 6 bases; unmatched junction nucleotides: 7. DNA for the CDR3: TGTGCCAGCAAGGGCGGGAGGGAAGGAAACATTCAGTACTTC. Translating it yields CASKGGREGNIQYF. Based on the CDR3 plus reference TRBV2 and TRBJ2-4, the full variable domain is EPEVTQTPSHQVTQMGQEVILRCVPISNHLYFYWYRQILGQKVEFLVSFYNNEISEKSEIFDDQFSVERPDGSNFTLKIRSTKLEDSAMYFCASKGGREGNIQYFGAGTRLSVL.

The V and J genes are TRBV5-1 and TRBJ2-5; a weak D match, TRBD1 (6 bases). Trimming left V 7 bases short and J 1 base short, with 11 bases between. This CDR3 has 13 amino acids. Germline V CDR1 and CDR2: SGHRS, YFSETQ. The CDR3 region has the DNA TGCGCCAGCGGTCCAGGGGCCCAAGAGACCCAGTACTTC. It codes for CASGPGAQETQYF.

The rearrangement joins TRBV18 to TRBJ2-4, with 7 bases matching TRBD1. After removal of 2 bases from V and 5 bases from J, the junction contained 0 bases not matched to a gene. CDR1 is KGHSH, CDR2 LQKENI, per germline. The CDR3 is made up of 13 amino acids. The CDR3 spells CASSPTGENIQYF. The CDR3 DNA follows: TGTGCCAGCTCACCAACAGGGGAAAACATTCAGTACTTC.

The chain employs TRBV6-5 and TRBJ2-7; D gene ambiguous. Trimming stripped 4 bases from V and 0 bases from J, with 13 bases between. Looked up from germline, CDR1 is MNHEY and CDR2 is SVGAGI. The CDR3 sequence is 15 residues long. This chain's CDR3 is CASSLASGVSYEQYF. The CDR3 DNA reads TGTGCCAGCAGTTTAGCATCGGGTGTCTCCTACGAGCAGTACTTC.

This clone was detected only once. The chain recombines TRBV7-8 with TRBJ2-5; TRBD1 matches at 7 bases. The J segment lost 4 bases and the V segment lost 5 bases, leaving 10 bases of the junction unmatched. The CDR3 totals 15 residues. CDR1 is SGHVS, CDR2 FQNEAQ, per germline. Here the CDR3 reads CASSLWPGTAETQYF. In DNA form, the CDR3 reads TGTGCCAGCAGCCTCTGGCCCGGGACAGCAGAGACCCAGTACTTC.

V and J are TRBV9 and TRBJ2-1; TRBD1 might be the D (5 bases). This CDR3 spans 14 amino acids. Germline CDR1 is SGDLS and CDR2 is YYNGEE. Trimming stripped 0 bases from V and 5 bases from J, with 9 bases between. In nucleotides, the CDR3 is TGTGCCAGCAGCGTAGATAGCAGGGACAATGAGCAGTTCTTC. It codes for CASSVDSRDNEQFF.

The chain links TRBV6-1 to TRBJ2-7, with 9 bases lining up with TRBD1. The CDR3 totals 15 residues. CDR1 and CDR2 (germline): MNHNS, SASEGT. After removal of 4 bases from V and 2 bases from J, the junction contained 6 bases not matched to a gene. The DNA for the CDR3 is TGTGCCAGCAGTGTAAGGACAGGGGTCCCCTACGAGCAGTACTTC. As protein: CASSVRTGVPYEQYF.

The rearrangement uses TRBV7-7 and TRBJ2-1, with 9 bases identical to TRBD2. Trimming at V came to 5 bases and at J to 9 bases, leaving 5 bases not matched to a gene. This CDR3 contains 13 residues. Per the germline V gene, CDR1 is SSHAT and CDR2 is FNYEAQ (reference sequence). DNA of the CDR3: TGTGCCAGCAGCCTAGGGACTAGCAGTGAGCAGTTCTTC. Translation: CASSLGTSSEQFF.

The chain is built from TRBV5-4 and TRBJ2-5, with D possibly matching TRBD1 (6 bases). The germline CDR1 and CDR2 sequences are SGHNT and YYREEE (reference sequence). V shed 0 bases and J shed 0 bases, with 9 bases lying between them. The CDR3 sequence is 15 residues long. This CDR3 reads CASSLAGTYQETQYF. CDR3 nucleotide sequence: TGTGCCAGCAGCTTGGCCGGGACATACCAAGAGACCCAGTACTTC.

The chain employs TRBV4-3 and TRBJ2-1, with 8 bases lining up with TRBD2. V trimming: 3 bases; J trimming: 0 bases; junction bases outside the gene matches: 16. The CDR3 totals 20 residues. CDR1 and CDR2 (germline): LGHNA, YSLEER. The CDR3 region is CASSHREFWAGRVSYNEQFF. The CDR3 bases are TGCGCCAGCAGCCATCGAGAGTTCTGGGCCGGGAGGGTCTCCTACAATGAGCAGTTCTTC.

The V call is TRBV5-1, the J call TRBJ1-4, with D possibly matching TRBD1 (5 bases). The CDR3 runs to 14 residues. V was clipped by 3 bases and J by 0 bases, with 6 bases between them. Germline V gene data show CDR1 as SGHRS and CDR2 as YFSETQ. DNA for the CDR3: TGCGCCAGCAGCTGGACACCAACTAATGAAAAACTGTTTTTT. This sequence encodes CASSWTPTNEKLFF.

The CDR3 loop is CASRYPGESYTF. In DNA, the CDR3 is TGTGCCAGCAGGTATCCAGGGGAGTCCTACACCTTC. The rearrangement links TRBV6-5 to TRBJ1-2; maybe TRBD1 (6 bases). The CDR3 has 12 amino acids. Trimming took off 6 bases at V and 10 bases at J, with 15 bases between the two ends. Germline CDR1 is MNHEY and CDR2 is SVGAGI.

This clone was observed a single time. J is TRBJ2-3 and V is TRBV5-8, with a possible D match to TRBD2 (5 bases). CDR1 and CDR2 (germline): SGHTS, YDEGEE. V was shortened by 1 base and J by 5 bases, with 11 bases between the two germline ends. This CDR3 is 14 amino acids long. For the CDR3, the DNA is TGTGCCAGCAGCTTGCGTGGGAGACAAGATACGCAGTATTTT. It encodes CASSLRGRQDTQYF. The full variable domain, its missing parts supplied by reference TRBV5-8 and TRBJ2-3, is EAGVTQSPTHLIKTRGQQATLRCSPISGHTSVYWYQQALGLGLQFLLWYDEGEERNRGNFPPRFSGRQFPNYSSELNVNALELEDSALYLCASSLRGRQDTQYFGPGTRLTVL.

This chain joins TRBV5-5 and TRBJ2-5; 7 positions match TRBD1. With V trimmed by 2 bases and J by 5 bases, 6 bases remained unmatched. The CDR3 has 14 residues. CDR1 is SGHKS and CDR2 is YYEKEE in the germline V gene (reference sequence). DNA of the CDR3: TGTGCCAGCAGCTTTCCGACAGGGACGGAGACCCAGTACTTC. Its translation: CASSFPTGTETQYF.

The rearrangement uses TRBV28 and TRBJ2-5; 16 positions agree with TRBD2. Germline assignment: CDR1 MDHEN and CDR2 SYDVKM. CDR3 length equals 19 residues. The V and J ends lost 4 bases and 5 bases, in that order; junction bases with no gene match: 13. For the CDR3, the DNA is TGTGCCAGCAGTTCGAATCCTCCGGGACTAGCGGGAGGGGGGGAGACCCAGTACTTC. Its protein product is CASSSNPPGLAGGGETQYF.

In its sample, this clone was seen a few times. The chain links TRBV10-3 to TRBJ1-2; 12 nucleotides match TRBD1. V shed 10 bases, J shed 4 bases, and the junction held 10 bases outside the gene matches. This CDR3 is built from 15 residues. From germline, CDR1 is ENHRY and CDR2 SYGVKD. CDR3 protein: CASAGTGGEGYGYTF. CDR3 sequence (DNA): TGTGCCAGCGCCGGGACAGGGGGCGAAGGCTATGGCTACACCTTC.

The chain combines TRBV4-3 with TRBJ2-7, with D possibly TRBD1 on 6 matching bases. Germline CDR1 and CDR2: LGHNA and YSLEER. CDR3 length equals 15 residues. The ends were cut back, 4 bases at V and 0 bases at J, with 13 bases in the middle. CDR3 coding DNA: TGCGCCAGCAGCCTATCCCGAGGGGGCTCCTACGAGCAGTACTTC. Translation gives CASSLSRGGSYEQYF.

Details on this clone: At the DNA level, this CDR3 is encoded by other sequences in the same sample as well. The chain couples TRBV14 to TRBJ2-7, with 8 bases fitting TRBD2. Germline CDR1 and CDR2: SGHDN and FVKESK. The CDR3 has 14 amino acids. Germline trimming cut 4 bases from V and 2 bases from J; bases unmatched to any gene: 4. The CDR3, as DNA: TGTGCCAGCAGCCTAGTAGCGGGACCCTACGAGCAGTACTTC. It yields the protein CASSLVAGPYEQYF.

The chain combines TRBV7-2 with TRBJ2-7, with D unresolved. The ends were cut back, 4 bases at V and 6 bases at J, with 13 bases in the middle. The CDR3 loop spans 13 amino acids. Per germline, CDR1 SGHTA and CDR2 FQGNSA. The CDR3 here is CASSSYHSPEQYF. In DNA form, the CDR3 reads TGTGCCAGCAGCTCCTACCACAGTCCCGAGCAGTACTTC.

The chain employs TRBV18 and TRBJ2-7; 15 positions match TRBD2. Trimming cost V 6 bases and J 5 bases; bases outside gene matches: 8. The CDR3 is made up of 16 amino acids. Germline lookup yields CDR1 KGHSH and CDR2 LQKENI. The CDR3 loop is CASSPGLAGGKDEQYF. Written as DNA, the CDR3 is TGTGCCAGCTCCCCCGGACTAGCGGGAGGGAAGGACGAGCAGTACTTC.